These T cell receptor beta chains were read from a single sample in a study of PD-1 blockade in classical Hodgkin lymphoma. Data came from immunoSEQ multiplex PCR; TCRdb stores just in-frame clones and leaves some out. In the table there are 40,000 to 65,000 clones, about 85% of which are singletons. The sample in question was peripheral blood mononuclear cells (PBMCs), obtained at baseline. The receptors were gathered from a human donor with classical Hodgkin lymphoma. Both conserved end residues are part of each CDR3.

j_gene	v_gene	CDR3aa
TRBJ2-1	TRBV5-1	CASSSSGTGGEDEQFF
TRBJ2-1	TRBV29-1	CSVEGQRRVNEQFF
TRBJ2-5	TRBV7-8	CASSLRTGWQETQYF
TRBJ1-2	TRBV7-2	CASSFRTGDHTF
TRBJ1-5	TRBV7-8	CASSLEGELYSNQPQHF
TRBJ1-2	TRBV28	CASSYGVSGYTF
TRBJ1-5	TRBV18	CASSPRPGNQPQHF
TRBJ2-3	TRBV7-6	CASGPGTSGRERDTQYF
TRBJ2-2	TRBV10-3	CAIRRGSGELFF
TRBJ2-7	TRBV11-2	CASSLDRLGTSGRGEQYF
TRBJ2-5	TRBV10-3	CAISGRGLAEQETQYF
TRBJ2-1	TRBV6-5	CASSPPLTGGQFF
TRBJ2-1	TRBV7-9	CASSLGAGTYNEQFF
TRBJ1-2	TRBV6-6	CASHTGQGDGYTF
TRBJ2-1	TRBV19	CASSITAGAAWNEQFF
TRBJ1-4	TRBV18	CASSRGTDEKLFF
TRBJ1-1	TRBV12-2	CASRSGQGMNTEAFF
TRBJ1-5	TRBV30	CAWSVVNSNQPQHF
TRBJ2-2	TRBV9	CASSVVPAGGPSTGELFF
TRBJ2-1	TRBV5-1	CASSLAQQGRRDNEQFF
TRBJ2-3	TRBV18	CASSPSSVGGTDTQYF
TRBJ1-1	TRBV11-3	CASSFPRSTRTEAFF
TRBJ2-1	TRBV27	CASRTSSYNEQFF
TRBJ2-1	TRBV7-8	CASSFMGLAVNEQFF
TRBJ1-2	TRBV27	CASSLQGALSGYTF
TRBJ2-3	TRBV11-2	CASSLDRPRSGRATDTQYF
TRBJ1-4	TRBV11-3	CASSLEGGTNEKLFF
TRBJ1-6	TRBV30	CAWAGTANSPLHF
TRBJ2-1	TRBV4-2	CASSQERASGLEQFF
TRBJ1-5	TRBV19	CASDDISNQPQHF
TRBJ2-7	TRBV11-2	CASSLHGPGASYEQYF
TRBJ2-5	TRBV27	CASGGGGIETQYF
TRBJ2-7	TRBV18	CASSPNRAYEQYF
TRBJ1-3	TRBV27	CASSSDRAGNTIYF
TRBJ2-5	TRBV25-1	CASRTRQEGQETQYF
TRBJ1-5	TRBV6-6	CASSLRTAGHNQPQHF
TRBJ2-7	TRBV4-1	CASSQDVNRYSYEQYF
TRBJ1-2	TRBV27	CASKSASLDYGYTF
TRBJ2-5	TRBV5-1	CASSLYGTTLQETQYF
TRBJ2-5	TRBV7-2	CASSLGTGLETQYF
TRBJ2-1	TRBV27	CASSLGLSSYNEQFF
TRBJ1-4	TRBV7-7	CASSLPPSDEKLFF
TRBJ1-1	TRBV10-3	CASRDRGNTEAFF
TRBJ2-2	TRBV29-1	CSVDLLNTGELFF
TRBJ2-2	TRBV25-1	CASQTSGARLIGELFF
TRBJ1-1	TRBV9	CASSVGGSWDTEAFF